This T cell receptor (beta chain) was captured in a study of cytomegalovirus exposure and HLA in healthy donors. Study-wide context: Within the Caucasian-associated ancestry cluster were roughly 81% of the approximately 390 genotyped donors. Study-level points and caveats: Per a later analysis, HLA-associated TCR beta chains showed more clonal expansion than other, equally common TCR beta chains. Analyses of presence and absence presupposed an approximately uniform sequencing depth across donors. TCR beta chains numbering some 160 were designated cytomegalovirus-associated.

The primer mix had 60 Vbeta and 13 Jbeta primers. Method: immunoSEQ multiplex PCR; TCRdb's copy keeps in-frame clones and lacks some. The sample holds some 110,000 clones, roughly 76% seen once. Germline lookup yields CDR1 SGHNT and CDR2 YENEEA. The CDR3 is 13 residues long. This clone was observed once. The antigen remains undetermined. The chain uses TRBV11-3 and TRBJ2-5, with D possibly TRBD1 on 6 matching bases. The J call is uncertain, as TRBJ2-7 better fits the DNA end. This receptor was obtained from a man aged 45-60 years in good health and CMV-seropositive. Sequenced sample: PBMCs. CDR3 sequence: CASSLQGYYEQYF. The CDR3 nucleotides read TGTGCCAGCAGCTTACAGGGGTACTACGAGCAGTACTTC.